This TCR beta chain is drawn from a study of a mutant IDH1 vaccine in newly diagnosed glioma (dated by TCRdb to the early 2020s). Background for the entire study: Patients were given eight vaccinations, in weeks 1, 3, 5, 7, 11, 15, 19 and 23, which matched visits V03 through V10. Peripheral blood was collected at six visits: V03 (baseline), V05, V07, V10, V12 and V13. Prior to enrollment, standard therapy consisting of radiotherapy alone, temozolomide alone, or radiochemotherapy with temozolomide had been administered to patients, with the combination being received by most patients. The roughly 32 treated patients were roughly 62% male and roughly 38% female, with a mean age of around 40 years. Longitudinal TCRB deep sequencing was performed for some 25 treated patients wherever samples were available for exploratory analyses. Vaccination started 4-6 weeks after radiotherapy alone, or was given together with temozolomide cycles in the groups whose treatment included chemotherapy. Paper-wide results and their limitations: The authors stated that sample limitations prevented analyses of patient blood samples from being reproduced. PBMC samples for TCRB deep sequencing were selected based on availability. Immune responses induced by the vaccine were seen in roughly 92% of patients across multiple MHC alleles. Changes in the top peripheral T cell clonotypes picked up by TCRB sequencing did not appear to be linked to pseudoprogression.

About this clone: Its antigen is currently not known. No base-level quality is on record; no much larger clone is a single base apart.

The time point label for this specimen denotes: week 23, last vaccination. Every vaccine dose consisted of 300 ug of a 20-mer mutant IDH1 peptide in Montanide, administered subcutaneously together with topical imiquimod. Newly diagnosed WHO grade 3 or 4 IDH1-mutant astrocytomas showing loss of nuclear ATRX were present in the donors. The samples were drawn from NOA16, a multicentre, single-arm, open-label phase I trial in Germany that tested a mutant IDH1 peptide vaccine in humans for the first time. Genomic DNA for TCRB sequencing was extracted from EDTA blood using the DNeasy Blood and Tissue Kit. Library prep was done by the immunoSEQ multiplex PCR assay. Rearranged TCR beta chain sequences were amplified using the hsTCRB Kit according to the manufacturer's protocol. Sequencing of TCRB libraries was carried out on an Illumina MiSeq. The published analysis was carried out like this. The kit vendor's proprietary platform handled demultiplexing, trimming and gene mapping. Not all clones reach the TCRdb copy of this immuneACCESS table, which keeps in-frame sequences only. Checked studies attribute under half of the gap to unresolved V genes and leave the rest unexplained. V, J and clone size derive from that table, while D and trimming were established from the DNA sequence. A total of 52,000 or so clones appear in this sample, about 81% of them only once. Jointly, the top ten make up over 7% of the sample.

At the junction V is shortened by 8 bases and J by 6 bases; bases outside the gene matches: 14. From cysteine to phenylalanine, the CDR3 is 15 amino acids long. The kept DNA is CDR3 alone, 45 bases in frame from the first base. According to the germline V gene, CDR1 reads ENHRY and CDR2 reads SYGVKD. The rearrangement joined TRBV10-3 to TRBJ1-2, and 8 junctional nucleotides match TRBD1. The sequenced sample was PBMCs, obtained from a glioma patient whose treatment included an IDH1 peptide vaccine. The sequence came from a middle-aged woman with glioma. Some clones in this sample may be carry-over from other donors' samples. The CDR3 region reads CAIASRTGKRDGYTF. The DNA sequence follows: TGTGCCATCGCCTCCAGGACAGGGAAGAGGGATGGCTACACCTTC.